The source of this T cell receptor beta chain is a study of T-cell memory formation after mild COVID-19. Turning to the study itself: Clusters of TCRs were largely donor specific. Study-level points and caveats: In second-wave clones peaking day 37, SARS-CoV-2 specificity remained unconfirmed. CM and EM subsets held most contracting CD4+ clones; EMRA held CD8+ ones. Researchers found some responding clones in pre-infection memory, a sign that cross-reactive memory joined.

Note on this clonotype: Its antigen remains unidentified.

Germline V CDR1 and CDR2: LGHNA, YSLEER. The CDR3 is 15 amino acids. The ends were cut back, 3 bases at V and 0 bases at J, with 6 bases in the middle. TCRdb reprocessed the 5' RACE reads with MiXCR, giving one entry per CDR3 protein. Of about 430,000 distinct CDR3 sequences listed, 20% to 25% are singletons. Material for sequencing was PBMCs or a T cell subset sorted from them (not recorded which). V and J are TRBV4-3 and TRBJ2-6; D unclear. The origin of this receptor is an adult woman who had mild COVID-19 (a few samples of this study predate the infection). Cell type and time point are not known. The DNA for the CDR3 is TGCGCCAGCAGCCAGGAGCTCTCTGGGGCCAACGTCCTGACTTTC. Translating gives CASSQELSGANVLTF.